Here is one T cell receptor beta chain with its context. Its specificity is unknown. The data derive from a study of Ad26.COV2.S vaccination and SARS-CoV-2 variants. Overall study context: The trial was COV1001 and the donor's arm was Ad26.COV2.S.

Germline CDR1 is SGDLS and CDR2 is YYNGEE. This CDR3 is 13 amino acids long. V was clipped by 4 bases and J by 5 bases; unmatched bases: 4. Overall study results and limits: Those who received the vaccine showed greater spike-specific TCR breadth than those given placebo. Vaccine and placebo recipients had comparable breadth of non-spike TCRs.

Treatment reported: over 15 received Ad26.COV2.S at low or high dose, single or two shots; 5 received placebo; per-sample allocation not given. Collection of samples fell on day 63 after the first vaccine or placebo injection. Only in-frame clones appear in the TCRdb table, and some are missing; sequencing was by immunoSEQ multiplex PCR. Of fewer than 600,000 clones detected, 80% to 90% appear once; the ten largest clones hold over 1.5%. The sample in question was peripheral blood, obtained in a trial of Ad26.COV2.S vaccine versus placebo. V is TRBV9 and J is TRBJ2-7; TRBD1 agrees at 9 bases. This TCR was recovered from a person aged 18 to 65 who received the Ad26.COV2.S COVID-19 vaccine or a placebo. The CDR3 coding sequence is TGTGCCAGCAGCCCGACAGGGGGGGACGAGCAGTACTTC. This sequence encodes CASSPTGGDEQYF.